The TCR beta chain described here comes from a study of blood T cell repertoires in COVID-19. Looking at the study overall: Sample material is recorded as cDNA or gDNA derived from T cells, B-cell-depleted T cells, or PBMCs.

Study processing details: Nucleated cell counts were estimated from reference gene primer amplification. Sequenced by immunoSEQ multiplex PCR; TCRdb stores in-frame clones only, minus some. That table is the source of V, J and clone size, and D and trimming were worked out from the DNA. The sample lists about 150,000 clones; 75% to 90% were seen once. V was clipped by 1 base and J by 2 bases; unmatched bases: 1. CDR1 is SGHTA, CDR2 FQGNSA, per germline. This CDR3 has 16 residues. Those enrolled in Seattle joined during active infection and were followed longitudinally afterward. The rearrangement joins TRBV7-2 to TRBJ2-3, with TRBD2 matching over 12 bases. The TCR comes from a man younger than 35 with COVID-19, enrolled during active disease. The source material was peripheral blood. Written as DNA, the CDR3 is TGTGCCAGCAGCTTAGGACTAGCGGGAGCCACAGATACGCAGTATTTT. It specifies CASSLGLAGATDTQYF.